The clone carrying this T cell receptor (beta chain) was counted a few times. Its matching antigen is unknown. This CDR3 fails to terminate in the conserved phenylalanine or tryptophan, so it likely reflects a read error. The DNA is omitted, as the CDR3 cannot be located on it reliably, and the CDR3 follows TCRdb's listing. This sample was included in a study of blood T cells in healthy people across ages. Study conclusions and caveats: There was no known CMV status for donors, so expanded clonotype changes were possibly confounded.

Germline CDR1 and CDR2: SNHLY and FYNNEI. The CDR3 is 11 residues long, ends included. A J-beta primer mix and a sample-barcoded 5' primer were used in a second PCR of about 6 to 12 cycles. Every molecule of cDNA carried a tag from a template-switch adaptor with 12 random nucleotides. MiXCR, run by TCRdb on the 5' RACE reads, gives a single entry per CDR3 protein. Of more than 900,000 distinct CDR3 sequences listed, roughly a quarter are singletons. Sample donors were healthy Caucasian individuals that came from Russia, aged roughly 6 to 100. Per sample, extraction of total RNA gave at least 5.5 micrograms in every case. A further study also used this sample, focusing on T cells of mothers and their children.

The receptor's source is a girl aged 2-9 years in good health. The chain recombines TRBV2 with TRBJ2-5. Material for sequencing was blood. This chain's CDR3 is CASSELVPVVL.